The 28 T cell receptor beta chains below all came from one sample that was sequenced in a study of monozygotic twins with cystic fibrosis. Assay: immunoSEQ multiplex PCR; the TCRdb copy retains only in-frame clones and omits some. The sample holds about 24,000 clones, around nine tenths seen once. Sequencing input: blood. The receptors derive from a woman aged 30 to 39 with cystic fibrosis.

This chain connects TRBV5-6 to TRBJ1-3; weak D call: TRBD1 (5 bases). Germline values: CDR1 SGHDT, CDR2 YYEEEE. The CDR3 runs 15 residues. V lost 4 bases and J lost 4, with 15 bases in between. The DNA of the CDR3 is TGTGCCAGCAGCCCGGGGCCCGGGGGAGGAAACACCATATATTTT. It specifies CASSPGPGGGNTIYF.

This chain connects TRBV7-8 to TRBJ1-2; tentative D call: TRBD1 (6 bases). This CDR3 has 13 amino acids. CDR1 and CDR2 (germline): SGHVS, FQNEAQ. V lost 4 bases, J lost 7 bases, and 13 bases lay in between. This CDR3 reads CASSSQGLAGYTF. CDR3 coding DNA: TGTGCCAGCAGCTCACAGGGTCTCGCTGGCTACACCTTC.

The chain uses TRBV4-3 and TRBJ2-3; D is undetermined. The CDR3 loop spans 17 amino acids. Trimming shortened V by 1 base and J by 0 bases, and 14 bases separated the two germline ends. Germline V gene lookup returns CDR1 LGHNA and CDR2 YSLEER. CDR3: CASSQAWVITSTDTQYF. In nucleotides, the CDR3 is TGCGCCAGCAGCCAAGCGTGGGTAATTACTAGCACAGATACGCAGTATTTT.

This clone was seen a few times. V gene TRBV11-2 combines with J gene TRBJ2-7; D not resolved. The length of the CDR3 is 12 residues. Germline V CDR1 and CDR2: SGHAT, FQNNGV. Trimming removed 3 bases at V and 5 bases at J, with 8 bases between. The CDR3 DNA reads TGTGCCAGCAGCTTTGTCAGAGACGAGCAGTACTTC. It codes for CASSFVRDEQYF.

A note on this clone: The DNA is omitted, as the CDR3 cannot be located on it reliably, and the CDR3 follows TCRdb's listing. This chain uses TRBV6-6 with TRBJ2-7; the listed D gene, TRBD1, was not tested against the DNA. The germline V gene encodes CDR1 MNHNY and CDR2 SVGAGI (reference sequence). The CDR3 is 13 amino acids long, termini counted. The chain's CDR3 is CASSFGQGGEQYF.

The gene calls are TRBV27 and TRBJ1-6; a possible D gene is TRBD1 (6 bases). The V and J ends lost 4 bases and 6 bases respectively, with 13 bases between them. This CDR3 spans 15 amino acids. The germline V gene has CDR1 MNHEY and CDR2 SMNVEV (reference sequence). The CDR3 sequence: CASSSGGIGNSPLHF. CDR3 coding DNA: TGTGCCAGCAGTTCTGGGGGCATCGGTAATTCACCCCTCCACTTT.

This clone was found once. This rearrangement joins TRBV5-4 to TRBJ1-2; D remains ambiguous. With 4 bases removed from V and 5 bases from J, the gap between germline ends came to 9 bases. The V gene's germline CDR1 is SGHNT and CDR2 YYREEE (reference sequence). The CDR3 length is 12 residues. CDR3 amino acids: CASSTDGYGYTF. For the CDR3, the DNA is TGTGCCAGCAGCACGGACGGGTATGGCTACACCTTC.

This sequence joins TRBV19 and TRBJ2-1; 9 positions match TRBD2. Germline trimming cut 9 bases from V and 1 base from J; bases unmatched to any gene: 4. Germline-derived CDR1 and CDR2 are LNHDA and SQIVND (reference sequence). This CDR3 has 14 residues. CDR3 bases: TGTGCCAGCGGAGCGGGGGGATCCTACAATGAGCAGTTCTTC. Its protein is CASGAGGSYNEQFF.

This clone was recorded only once. This CDR3 reads CASSLGDSYEQYF. The CDR3 nucleotides read TGTGCCAGCAGCTTAGGGGACAGCTACGAGCAGTACTTC. The chain links TRBV11-3 to TRBJ2-7, with 7 positions matching TRBD1. CDR3 length: 13 residues. J was trimmed by 3 bases and V by 1 base; bases with no gene match: 0. The V gene's germline CDR1 is SGHNT and CDR2 YENEEA.

The chain employs TRBV5-1 and TRBJ1-6; the D is unclear. This CDR3 has 12 residues. From germline, CDR1 is SGHRS and CDR2 YFSETQ. V dropped 4 bases and J dropped 14 bases, with 13 bases sitting between them. The CDR3 here is CASSLGRGTLHF. The CDR3 nucleotides read TGCGCCAGCAGCCTCGGACGGGGAACCCTCCACTTT. Full variable domain (outside the CDR3, taken from reference TRBV5-1 and TRBJ1-6): KAGVTQTPRYLIKTRGQQVTLSCSPISGHRSVSWYQQTPGQGLQFLFEYFSETQRNKGNFPGRFSGRQFSNSRSEMNVSTLELGDSALYLCASSLGRGTLHFGNGTRLTVT.

This chain links TRBV2 with TRBJ2-5, with 7 bases aligning to TRBD2. The CDR3 spans 15 residues. V lost 1 base and J lost 4; bases outside the gene matches: 6. CDR1 is SNHLY and CDR2 is FYNNEI in the germline V gene. The CDR3 bases are TGTGCCAGCAGTGAAGGTTCGCGGGGGACAGAGACCCAGTACTTC. Translation: CASSEGSRGTETQYF.

This chain connects TRBV4-2 to TRBJ2-3; D is ambiguous. Germline V gene sequence: CDR1 LGHNA, CDR2 YNFKEQ. V lost 2 bases and J 2 bases, leaving 8 bases between the germline ends. CDR3 size: 14 residues. The CDR3 sequence: CASSQPSLTDTQYF. The CDR3 coding sequence is TGTGCCAGCAGCCAACCGTCCCTCACAGATACGCAGTATTTT.

This chain connects TRBV11-2 to TRBJ2-1; D call uncertain. V shed 5 bases and J shed 5 bases, with 4 bases lying between them. The CDR3 has 11 residues. CDR1 is SGHAT and CDR2 is FQNNGV in the germline V gene. DNA of the CDR3: TGTGCCAGCAGCCCCCACAATGAGCAGTTCTTC. Translated: CASSPHNEQFF.

The chain couples TRBV7-9 to TRBJ2-7; D not resolved. The CDR3 is 12 residues long. Per germline, CDR1 SEHNR and CDR2 FQNEAQ (reference sequence). Trimming took off 1 base at V and 4 bases at J, with 5 bases between the two ends. The CDR3 protein is CASSLERYEQYF. The CDR3 nucleotides are TGTGCCAGCAGCTTAGAACGGTACGAGCAGTACTTC.

This rearrangement joins TRBV7-2 to TRBJ2-2, with 8 bases lining up with TRBD2. V lost 4 bases and J lost 5; bases outside the gene matches: 12. CDR1 is SGHTA and CDR2 is FQGNSA in the germline V gene. The CDR3 contains 17 residues. DNA for the CDR3: TGTGCCAGCAGCTCCCGGGCGGGGGGCCACGGAACCGGGGAGCTGTTTTTT. Protein: CASSSRAGGHGTGELFF.

V usage is TRBV4-3 and J usage is TRBJ1-4; D is uncertain. The CDR3 has 12 residues. CDR1 and CDR2 from the germline V gene are LGHNA and YSLEER. Trimming left V 4 bases short and J 7 bases short, with 7 bases between. In DNA form, the CDR3 reads TGCGCCAGCAGCCTACCCGGTGAAAAACTGTTTTTT. It translates to CASSLPGEKLFF.

V and J are TRBV19 and TRBJ2-3, with 12 bases identical to TRBD1. The CDR3 runs to 15 residues. Germline V gene data show CDR1 as LNHDA and CDR2 as SQIVND (reference sequence). V shed 6 bases and J 4 bases; nucleotides not matched to a gene: 5. CDR3 DNA sequence: TGTGCCAGTAGAACCGGGACAGGGGGCGCAGATACGCAGTATTTT. It translates to CASRTGTGGADTQYF.

This sequence joins TRBV6-1 and TRBJ2-3; 7 nucleotides match TRBD2. The germline V gene encodes CDR1 MNHNS and CDR2 SASEGT. This CDR3 contains 14 residues. The J segment lost 0 bases and the V segment lost 6 bases, leaving 3 bases of the junction unmatched. DNA of the CDR3: TGTGCCAGCAGCGGGGGGATGAGCACAGATACGCAGTATTTT. Its translation: CASSGGMSTDTQYF.

The V call is TRBV2, the J call TRBJ1-1, with D unresolved. Trimming cost V 2 bases and J 3 bases, with 13 bases left between them. This CDR3 spans 15 amino acids. Germline values: CDR1 SNHLY, CDR2 FYNNEI. The CDR3: CASSENLFRDTEAFF. The CDR3 DNA reads as TGTGCCAGCAGTGAAAATTTGTTCCGGGACACTGAAGCTTTCTTT. The whole variable domain, filled in from reference TRBV2 and TRBJ1-1, reads EPEVTQTPSHQVTQMGQEVILRCVPISNHLYFYWYRQILGQKVEFLVSFYNNEISEKSEIFDDQFSVERPDGSNFTLKIRSTKLEDSAMYFCASSENLFRDTEAFFGQGTRLTVV.

The V call is TRBV4-1, the J call TRBJ1-4; weak D call: TRBD1 (5 bases). The CDR3 covers 16 residues. In germline, CDR1 is MGHRA, CDR2 YSYEKL. The germline V and J ends were trimmed by 0 bases and 10 bases, with 18 bases remaining between them. DNA of the CDR3: TGCGCCAGCAGCCAAGAAGGAACGGGGGTAGGGGCAAAACTGTTTTTT. It translates to CASSQEGTGVGAKLFF.

The CDR3 here is CASSGPNSPLHF. DNA for the CDR3: TGCGCCAGCAGCGGGCCGAATTCACCCCTCCACTTT. The V call is TRBV5-1, the J call TRBJ1-6; D call uncertain. The germline gives CDR1 SGHRS, CDR2 YFSETQ. The CDR3 spans 12 residues. Deletions cut 4 bases from V and 7 bases from J, with 6 bases between.

This chain links TRBV5-4 with TRBJ1-1; no clear D gene. CDR1 is SGHNT, CDR2 YYREEE, per germline (reference sequence). The ends were cut back, 5 bases at V and 3 bases at J, with 17 bases in the middle. There are 15 residues in the CDR3. The CDR3 DNA follows: TGTGCCAGCAGTTCAGATTTTGGGCGTTACACTGAAGCTTTCTTT. Translation gives CASSSDFGRYTEAFF.

This clone was seen only a few times. The chain uses TRBV25-1 and TRBJ2-3; the D is unclear. The CDR3 consists of 12 residues. V dropped 4 bases and J dropped 5 bases, with 7 bases sitting between them. Germline CDR1 and CDR2: MGHDK and SYGVNS. The CDR3 protein is CASSGFLDTQYF. Written as DNA, the CDR3 is TGTGCCAGCAGTGGATTTTTAGATACGCAGTATTTT.

This clone appeared a few times. V is TRBV28 and J is TRBJ1-4, with D uncertain. V was trimmed by 5 bases and J by 3 bases, leaving 10 bases between them. CDR3 size: 14 residues. CDR1 MDHEN and CDR2 SYDVKM come from the germline V gene. CDR3 sequence: CASSKGLPNEKLFF. DNA of the CDR3: TGTGCCAGCAGTAAAGGACTGCCTAATGAAAAACTGTTTTTT.

This chain joins TRBV19 and TRBJ2-5; tentative D call: TRBD2 (7 bases). The CDR3 has 13 residues. V shed 4 bases and J shed 5 bases, with 11 bases lying between them. Germline CDR1 reads LNHDA; CDR2 reads SQIVND (reference sequence). The CDR3 DNA sequence: TGTGCCAGTAGTAGGAGGGGGGGGGAGACCCAGTACTTC. Translated, it gives CASSRRGGETQYF.

The sample holds a few counts of this clone. J is TRBJ2-1 and V is TRBV12-5, with D hard to call. This CDR3 is built from 17 residues. V was pared by 3 bases and J by 9 bases, with 24 bases between. In germline, CDR1 is LGHNT, CDR2 FRNRAP. The CDR3 nucleotides read TGTGCTAGTGGTTTCCTGACCTGGGTGATGATAGACGGTGAGCAGTTCTTC. Translation gives CASGFLTWVMIDGEQFF.

This chain connects TRBV9 to TRBJ2-3; no reliable D call. V was pared by 3 bases and J by 2 bases, with 4 bases between. The CDR3 length is 12 residues. Germline CDR1 and CDR2: SGDLS and YYNGEE. This CDR3 reads CASSGDTDTQYF. CDR3 DNA sequence: TGTGCCAGCAGCGGAGACACAGATACGCAGTATTTT.

The rearrangement links TRBV7-9 to TRBJ2-1, with TRBD2 matching 12 bases. J lost 10 bases, V lost 4 bases, and 11 bases had no gene match. The germline gives CDR1 SEHNR, CDR2 FQNEAQ (reference sequence). CDR3 length equals 16 residues. The CDR3 DNA follows: TGTGCCAGCAGCTACTTAAGACTAGCGGGGGTACGGGAGCAGTTCTTC. This translates into CASSYLRLAGVREQFF.